Listed below are T cell receptor beta chains from one sample, sequenced in a study of blood T cells in healthy people across ages. MiXCR, applied by TCRdb to the 5' RACE reads, yields one record per CDR3 protein. The sample shows some 1,000,000 distinct CDR3 sequences, 25% of them seen only once. This sample was also put to use in a study of T cells of mothers and their children.

Source material: blood. Every receptor here comes from a girl aged 2-10 years in good health. Both conserved end residues are part of each CDR3. D genes are given only for firm matches. For some rows the clone size is stated as once, few or many, or as a class when expanded; others skip it.

j_call d_call v_call clone_size cdr3_aa cdr3_nt
TRBJ1-5 . TRBV6-1 . CASSAQGLANDEPQHF TGTGCCAGCAGTGCACAGGGTTTGGCCAACGATGAGCCCCAGCATTTT
TRBJ2-1 TRBD1 TRBV19 few CASTDGQGAYNEQFF TGTGCCAGTACTGACGGACAGGGGGCGTACAATGAGCAGTTCTTC
TRBJ2-2 TRBD2 TRBV6-2/TRBV6-3 . CASSYSREKREEAGELFF TGTGCCAGCAGTTACTCCCGCGAGAAGCGGGAGGAGGCCGGGGAGCTGTTTTTT
TRBJ2-1 . TRBV3-1 . CASSRRGGNEQFF TGTGCCAGCAGCCGTCGTGGGGGCAATGAGCAGTTCTTC
TRBJ2-7 . TRBV7-6 . CASSDWGGQFNEQYF TGTGCCAGCAGCGACTGGGGGGGACAGTTCAACGAGCAGTACTTC
TRBJ2-3 . TRBV25-1 few CASSESNRLTDTQYF TGTGCCAGCAGTGAATCGAACAGACTCACAGATACGCAGTATTTT
TRBJ2-1 . TRBV29-1 few CSVARQTYNEQFF TGCAGCGTTGCCCGACAGACTTACAATGAGCAGTTCTTC
TRBJ1-4 TRBD1 TRBV6-5 . CASSYSLIGGKNEKLFF TGTGCCAGCAGTTACTCCCTTATAGGGGGCAAGAATGAAAAACTGTTTTTT
TRBJ1-1 TRBD1 TRBV7-2 few CASSLALVNSDRAPTRGTEAFF TGTGCCAGCAGCTTAGCCCTTGTAAACTCCGACAGGGCTCCTACCCGGGGGACTGAAGCTTTCTTT
TRBJ2-1 . TRBV5-4 . CASAFGGPYNEQFF TGTGCCAGCGCTTTCGGGGGACCCTACAATGAGCAGTTCTTC
TRBJ2-2 TRBD1 TRBV7-2 . CASSAFRTGATGELFF TGTGCCAGCAGCGCCTTTCGGACAGGGGCTACCGGGGAGCTGTTTTTT
TRBJ2-7 . TRBV29-1 few CSVHPGGGVPYEQYF TGCAGCGTTCACCCCGGAGGGGGAGTCCCCTACGAGCAGTACTTC
TRBJ2-2 . TRBV5-6 few CASSPLSGELFF TGTGCCAGCAGCCCCTTGTCCGGGGAGCTGTTTTTT
TRBJ1-2 . TRBV20-1 . CSGGSIGYTF TGCAGTGGTGGGTCCATTGGCTACACCTTC
TRBJ2-3 TRBD1 TRBV5-1 many CASSLGQGATDTQYF TGTGCCAGCAGTTTAGGGCAGGGGGCGACAGATACGCAGTATTTT
TRBJ2-7 . TRBV14 few CASSQDEETYEQYF TGTGCCAGCAGCCAAGACGAGGAAACCTACGAGCAGTACTTC
TRBJ1-1 . TRBV3-1 . CASSQEGWNTEAFF TGTGCCAGCAGCCAAGAAGGCTGGAACACTGAAGCTTTCTTT
TRBJ1-1 . TRBV15 . CATSRERQMNTEAFF TGTGCCACCAGCAGAGAGAGACAGATGAACACTGAAGCTTTCTTT
TRBJ2-5 TRBD2 TRBV20-1 few CSARGLAGEDGETQYF TGCAGTGCTAGAGGACTAGCGGGAGAGGATGGAGAGACCCAGTACTTC
TRBJ2-5 TRBD1 TRBV12-3/TRBV12-4 . CASSLQGPGQGSETQYF TGTGCCAGCAGTCTCCAGGGGCCGGGACAGGGGTCAGAGACCCAGTACTTC
TRBJ2-5 . TRBV6-2/TRBV6-3 . CASSYMTGTNSRKYF TGTGCCAGCAGTTATATGACCGGAACAAACAGCCGGAAGTACTTC
TRBJ2-7 TRBD2 TRBV5-4 . CASSLAASGRAYEQYF TGTGCCAGCAGCTTGGCGGCTAGCGGGAGGGCCTACGAGCAGTACTTC
TRBJ2-1 TRBD2 TRBV12-3/TRBV12-4 few CASGGLTSGGGNEQFF TGTGCCAGCGGTGGGCTGACTAGCGGGGGGGGAAATGAGCAGTTCTTC
TRBJ2-5 TRBD2 TRBV12-5 . CASGLVHAGAETQYF TGTGCTAGTGGTTTGGTACACGCGGGAGCGGAGACCCAGTACTTC
TRBJ2-5 . TRBV4-1 few CASSQAWGETQYF TGCGCCAGCAGCCAAGCCTGGGGGGAGACCCAGTACTTC
TRBJ2-4 TRBD2 TRBV11-2 . CASSPLAGDHHIQYF TGTGCCAGCAGCCCCTTAGCGGGAGATCACCACATTCAGTACTTC
TRBJ2-2 TRBD1 TRBV29-1 few CSGWTGPGELFF TGCAGCGGATGGACAGGGCCCGGGGAGCTGTTTTTT
TRBJ2-3 TRBD2 TRBV5-1 . CASSGGGLGFSDTQYF TGCGCCAGCAGCGGAGGTGGACTAGGTTTCTCAGATACGCAGTATTTT
TRBJ1-1 . TRBV5-1 few CASRTSGGTEAFF TGCGCCAGCAGGACCTCTGGGGGTACTGAAGCTTTCTTT
TRBJ2-6 . TRBV4-2 . CASSHGAGANVLTF TGTGCCAGCAGCCACGGAGCTGGGGCCAACGTCCTGACTTTC
TRBJ1-1 . TRBV16 few CASSQSGLNTEAFF TGTGCCAGCAGCCAATCAGGGTTGAACACTGAAGCTTTCTTT